This T cell receptor (beta chain) was identified during a study of a mutant IDH1 vaccine in newly diagnosed glioma. Study details: Radiotherapy alone preceded vaccination by 4-6 weeks; alternatively, vaccination started with temozolomide cycles. Sex among treated patients split about 62% male, roughly 40% female; mean age was about 40 years. Participants attended visit V12, the safety follow-up, at week 35, and then attended visit V13 at week 47.

Germline V gives CDR1 GTSNPN, CDR2 SVGIG (reference sequence). V was trimmed by 2 bases and J by 0 bases, leaving 11 bases between them. The CDR3 has 14 residues. TCRdb's table, derived via immunoSEQ multiplex PCR, lists solely in-frame clones and lacks some. The table shows roughly 64,000 clones, with about 74% occurring only once. On this clone: No antigen is known for it.

The time point here: week 35, safety follow-up. Vaccine doses each comprised 300 ug of mutant IDH1 20-mer peptide, with topical imiquimod. This material consisted of PBMCs, taken from a glioma patient whose treatment included an IDH1 peptide vaccine. The sequence was obtained from a man aged 45-65 years with glioma. The chain recombines TRBV30 with TRBJ2-7, with D perhaps matching TRBD1 or TRBD2 (5 bases each). The CDR3: CAWSPGPDSYEQYF. The DNA for the CDR3 is TGTGCCTGGAGTCCGGGACCGGACTCCTACGAGCAGTACTTC.